These T cell receptor beta chains were read from a single sample in a study of identifying expanded T cells in peripheral blood. Method: immunoSEQ multiplex PCR; TCRdb's copy keeps in-frame clones and lacks some. The sample gives 75,000 to 95,000 clones, 70% to 90% of which show up once; around 4.5% is in the top ten. The sequencing sample was made of blood. The receptors were gathered from a person aged 18 to 69 in good health. The CDR3 runs from the conserved cysteine through the conserved F or W. D genes are given only for firm matches. Only part of the rows carry a size: once, few, many, or a class if the clone is expanded.

>TRBV7-9|TRBJ2-1|TRBD1|.
TGTGCCAGCAGTGGACAGGGGATGAGCTCCTACAATGAGCAGTTCTTC
CASSGQGMSSYNEQFF
>TRBV6-1|TRBJ2-2|TRBD1|.
TGTGCCAGCAGTGGAAGGACAGGGAACACCGGGGAGCTGTTTTTT
CASSGRTGNTGELFF
>TRBV2|TRBJ1-6|TRBD1|.
TGTGCCAGCAGTGAAACAGGGGGGTATTCACCCCTCCACTTT
CASSETGGYSPLHF
>TRBV10-3|TRBJ1-1|TRBD1|.
TGTGCCATGCGGGGGACAGCGAACACTGAAGCTTTCTTT
CAMRGTANTEAFF
>TRBV7-9|TRBJ2-7|.|.
TGTGCCAGCAGCTTAGTTAGCTACGAGCAGTACTTC
CASSLVSYEQYF
>TRBV10-3|TRBJ1-1|.|.
TGTGCCATCAGTGCGACCATGAACACTGAAGCTTTCTTT
CAISATMNTEAFF
>TRBV6-5|TRBJ1-1|.|.
TGTGCCAGCAGCCGGCCTCCGGGAAGTTACACTGAAGCTTTCTTT
CASSRPPGSYTEAFF
>TRBV4-3|TRBJ2-3|.|.
TGCGCCAGCAGCCAAGATGACTACCGGGGGCGCTCGAGCACAGATACGCAGTATTTT
CASSQDDYRGRSSTDTQYF
>TRBV10-3|TRBJ1-4|.|.
TGTGCCATCAGTGTCAAGGGGAAACTGTTTTTT
CAISVKGKLFF
>TRBV11-2|TRBJ2-7|.|.
TGTGCCAGCAGCTTAGATCCCGACGAGCAGTACTTC
CASSLDPDEQYF
>TRBV18|TRBJ2-7|.|.
TGTGCCAGCTCACGTGCCGGCTACGAGCAGTACTTC
CASSRAGYEQYF
>TRBV7-6|TRBJ1-1|.|.
TGTGCCAGCAGCGTCCGACAGAACACTGAAGCTTTCTTT
CASSVRQNTEAFF
>TRBV6-6|TRBJ1-4|.|.
TGTGCCAGCAGTTACTCGCGACGGACAGAAAATGAAAAACTGTTTTTT
CASSYSRRTENEKLFF
>TRBV10-3|TRBJ2-5|.|.
TGTGCCATCAGTACGGCCCGGGGTTCTACCGCGGGGACCCAGTACTTC
CAISTARGSTAGTQYF
>TRBV14|TRBJ1-3|.|.
TGTGCCACCAAGACAGCCCCTGGAAACACCATATATTTT
CATKTAPGNTIYF
>TRBV5-4|TRBJ1-1|TRBD1|.
TGTGCCAGCAGCTTGGCAGGGGGTGAAGCTTTCTTT
CASSLAGGEAFF
>TRBV4-1|TRBJ1-5|.|.
TGCGCCAGCAGCCCACATGAAGGAGGATCGTATCAGCCCCAGCATTTT
CASSPHEGGSYQPQHF
>TRBV23-1|TRBJ1-1|.|.
TGCGCCAGCAGTCAATCGTCTGGGGCCGTTTACACTGAAGCTTTCTTT
CASSQSSGAVYTEAFF
>TRBV5-1|TRBJ1-1|.|.
TGCGCCAGCAGCTTGGACACTGAAGCTTTCTTT
CASSLDTEAFF
>TRBV7-9|TRBJ1-5|.|few
TGTGCCAGCAGTCCAGCCGGAAAGCCCCAGCATTTT
CASSPAGKPQHF
>TRBV6-1|TRBJ1-2|.|.
TGTGCCAGCGGGGGGGGTGGTTTTAACTATGGCTACACCTTC
CASGGGGFNYGYTF
>TRBV6-1|TRBJ2-7|.|.
TGTGCCAGCACTTCCGGGTCCCCCTACGAGCAGTACTTC
CASTSGSPYEQYF
>TRBV7-9|TRBJ2-5|TRBD2|.
TGTGCCAGCAGCCTCCGGGGACTAGCGGGGGGCCAAGAGACCCAGTACTTC
CASSLRGLAGGQETQYF
>TRBV5-1|TRBJ2-7|TRBD2|.
TGCGCCAGCAGCTTGGTCCCCATGGGAGTACTCGGCGGGGGGATGTACGAGCAGTACTTC
CASSLVPMGVLGGGMYEQYF
>TRBV7-2|TRBJ2-5|.|.
TGTGCCAGCAGCTTAGGGTGGGAAGAGACCCAGTACTTC
CASSLGWEETQYF
>TRBV7-9|TRBJ2-7|.|.
TGTGCCAGCAGCTTAGACTACGGATCCTACGAGCAGTACTTC
CASSLDYGSYEQYF
>TRBV7-2|TRBJ1-2|.|.
TGTGCCAGCAGCCTGGACACGTATGGCTACACCTTC
CASSLDTYGYTF
>TRBV4-3|TRBJ1-3|.|.
TGCGCCAGCATGTTTCCAGGGGAGACTGGAAACACCATATATTTT
CASMFPGETGNTIYF
>TRBV7-6|TRBJ1-2|.|.
TGTGCCAGCAGCCGAATCGGTGGAGGTAACTATGGCTACACCTTC
CASSRIGGGNYGYTF
>TRBV6-1|TRBJ2-7|.|.
TGTGCCAGCATTAGACAGGACTCCGAGCAGTACTTC
CASIRQDSEQYF
>TRBV12-5|TRBJ2-1|TRBD1|once
TGTGCTAGTGGTTTGCCTCGGACAGGCCTTGAGCAGTTCTTC
CASGLPRTGLEQFF
>TRBV6-1|TRBJ1-2|.|.
TGTGCCAGCAGTGGAAGTAAAGACAGCTATGGCTACACCTTC
CASSGSKDSYGYTF
>TRBV6-1|TRBJ1-4|.|.
TGTGCCAGTAGTCAGTTCTTCAAACTGTTTTTT
CASSQFFKLFF
>TRBV25-1|TRBJ1-1|.|.
TGTGCCAGCAGTATGGGGGTCAGGAACACTGAAGCTTTCTTT
CASSMGVRNTEAFF
>TRBV7-2|TRBJ2-7|TRBD1|.
TGTGCCAGCAGCTTAGCACAGGGGTCCGTCTACGAGCAGTACTTC
CASSLAQGSVYEQYF
>TRBV19|TRBJ2-7|TRBD1|.
TGTGCCAGTAGAGGGACAGGAAGAGTCTACGAGCAGTACTTC
CASRGTGRVYEQYF
>TRBV6-5|TRBJ1-2|TRBD1|.
TGTGCCAGCAGTGATCCGGGACAGGCTTATGGCTACACCTTC
CASSDPGQAYGYTF
>TRBV5-1|TRBJ2-3|.|.
TGCGCCAGCAGCCTCCCTGTGGCAGAGAGCACAGATACGCAGTATTTT
CASSLPVAESTDTQYF
>TRBV30|TRBJ1-1|.|.
TGTGCCTGGAGTGCCATCAGTAACACTGAAGCTTTCTTT
CAWSAISNTEAFF
>TRBV30|TRBJ1-2|.|.
TGTGCCTCCAGGACCTATGGCTACACCTTC
CASRTYGYTF
>TRBV7-9|TRBJ2-7|.|.
TGTGCCAGCAGCTTCGTCGGGGGACGTGAGTACGAGCAGTACTTC
CASSFVGGREYEQYF
>TRBV7-2|TRBJ1-1|.|.
TGTGCCAGCAGCTCCTATAGATTTCAAGCTTTCTTT
CASSSYRFQAFF
>TRBV28|TRBJ2-2|TRBD1|.
TGTGCCACTCCGGGACAGGGAACATCCGGGGAGCTGTTTTTT
CATPGQGTSGELFF
>TRBV6-1|TRBJ1-6|TRBD1|.
TGTGCCAGCAGTGAAAAAGGGACAGGGGGTTCACCCCTCCACTTT
CASSEKGTGGSPLHF
>TRBV13|TRBJ1-3|TRBD1|few
TGTGCCAGCAGCCCAAGACAGGGACTCAGATATTTT
CASSPRQGLRYF
>TRBV12-5|TRBJ2-1|TRBD1|.
TGTGCTAGTGGTTTGGTAACAGGGGATCGGTTCTTC
CASGLVTGDRFF
>TRBV4-1|TRBJ2-7|TRBD1|.
TGCGCCAGCAGCCATCCGAACAGGGGGTTATACGAGCAGTACTTC
CASSHPNRGLYEQYF
>TRBV4-1|TRBJ1-2|.|.
TGTGCCAGCAGCCAAGAGGGGGGGCGCTTCCATGGCTACACCTTC
CASSQEGGRFHGYTF
>TRBV19|TRBJ1-3|TRBD1|.
TGTGCCAGTACTCGAGGGACCGGGACAGGATTGATCTCTGGAAACACCATATATTTT
CASTRGTGTGLISGNTIYF
>TRBV10-2|TRBJ1-1|TRBD1|.
TGCGCCAGCAGTGAATGGACAGGTCGGGACACTGAAGCTTTCTTT
CASSEWTGRDTEAFF
>TRBV6-5|TRBJ2-2|.|.
TGTGCCAGCCGCCCGGGACAATGGTCCGGGGAGCTGTTTTTT
CASRPGQWSGELFF
>TRBV9|TRBJ1-5|.|many
TGTGCCAGCAGTGATTCCGGACGGGCTCGGCCCCAGCATTTT
CASSDSGRARPQHF
>TRBV30|TRBJ1-2|TRBD1|.
TGTGCCTGGAGTTTAGGACAGGGGGCTTGGGGCTACACCTTC
CAWSLGQGAWGYTF
>TRBV2|TRBJ1-3|.|.
TGTGCCAGCAGGAGTCAGGGATCTTCTGGAAACACCATATATTTT
CASRSQGSSGNTIYF
>TRBV11-2|TRBJ2-7|.|.
TGTGCCAGCAGCTTAGAGCCGTACGAGCAGTACTTC
CASSLEPYEQYF
>TRBV7-8|TRBJ1-3|TRBD1|.
TGTGCCAGCAGATACGAGGGGGTTGGGACAGATTATATCTCTGGAAACACCATATATTTT
CASRYEGVGTDYISGNTIYF
>TRBV4-1|TRBJ1-1|.|few
TGCGCCAGCAGCCAAGCGGGGAACACTGAAGCTTTCTTT
CASSQAGNTEAFF
>TRBV12-5|TRBJ2-7|.|.
TGTGCTAGTGCCCATGGATCCTACGAGCAGTACTTC
CASAHGSYEQYF